Shown below are 15 T cell receptor beta chains from a single sample sequenced in a study of blood T cells in healthy people across ages. PCR was performed a second time for about 6 to 12 cycles using a sample-barcoded 5' primer and a J-beta primer mix. A single record per CDR3 protein comes from TCRdb applying MiXCR to the 5' RACE reads. The sample records about 1.4 million distinct CDR3 sequences, 59% being singletons. The sequenced sample was blood. These receptors were obtained from a man aged 18-30 years in good health.

This sequence joins TRBV6-5 and TRBJ2-3; D call uncertain. The CDR3 spans 13 residues. The germline V gene has CDR1 MNHEY and CDR2 SVGAGI. V was trimmed by 4 bases and J by 4 bases, leaving 9 bases between them. CDR3 coding DNA: TGTGCCAGCAGTTCCTCTCTGGCAGATACGCAGTATTTT. Its protein is CASSSSLADTQYF.

The chain uses TRBV4-1 and TRBJ1-4; unclear D gene. This CDR3 has 15 residues. The germline V and J ends were trimmed by 0 bases and 5 bases, with 10 bases remaining between them. CDR1 and CDR2 (germline): MGHRA, YSYEKL. In nucleotides, the CDR3 is TGCGCCAGCAGCCAAGATCGCGGGTCAAATGAAAAACTGTTTTTT. It specifies CASSQDRGSNEKLFF.

This chain joins TRBV3-1 and TRBJ2-7; D ambiguous. There are 16 residues in the CDR3. The V and J ends lost 3 bases and 5 bases respectively, with 20 bases between them. Germline CDR1 is LGHDT and CDR2 is YNNKEL (reference sequence). Here the CDR3 reads CASSQQPGLQVDEQYF. As DNA, the CDR3 is TGTGCCAGCAGCCAGCAGCCTGGGCTCCAGGTCGACGAGCAGTACTTC.

This chain joins TRBV5-6 and TRBJ2-4; D may match TRBD1 or TRBD2 (5 bases each). The CDR3 is made up of 15 amino acids. Trimming left V 0 bases short and J 7 bases short, with 14 bases between. Germline V lookup: CDR1 SGHDT, CDR2 YYEEEE. Here the CDR3 reads CASSLDWGSLNIQYF. The DNA for the CDR3 is TGTGCCAGCAGCTTGGATTGGGGGTCCCTGAACATTCAGTACTTC.

This clonotype was seen only a few times. This rearrangement joins TRBV6-1 to TRBJ2-4; possibly TRBD1 or TRBD2 for D (5 bases each). Trimming took 3 bases from V and 2 from J, leaving 23 bases between them. Germline V gene data show CDR1 as MNHNS and CDR2 as SASEGT. The CDR3 consists of 19 residues. This CDR3 is CASSDRRDISVGTKNIQYF. The CDR3 nucleotides read TGTGCCAGCAGTGATCGCAGGGATATCAGTGTCGGGACCAAAAACATTCAGTACTTC.

The rearrangement uses TRBV5-1 and TRBJ2-1, with TRBD2 matching 8 bases. This CDR3 is built from 15 residues. J gave up 5 bases and V 3 bases, and 7 bases lay outside the gene matches. Germline V lookup: CDR1 SGHRS, CDR2 YFSETQ. The CDR3 here is CASSSSGLGDNEQFF. CDR3 in DNA: TGCGCCAGCAGCTCCTCGGGACTAGGGGACAATGAGCAGTTCTTC.

The chain couples TRBV10-2 to TRBJ2-3, with TRBD2 identical over 7 bases. Germline-derived CDR1 and CDR2 are WSHSY and SAAADI. The CDR3 consists of 17 residues. Trimming at V came to 5 bases and at J to 0 bases, leaving 11 bases not matched to a gene. CDR3 amino acids: CASSYETSSPSTDTQYF. The CDR3 region has the DNA TGCGCCAGCAGTTACGAGACTAGCTCTCCTAGCACAGATACGCAGTATTTT.

This chain joins TRBV4-3 and TRBJ2-2, with D possibly being TRBD1 or TRBD2 (6 bases each). CDR3 length equals 16 residues. The germline gives CDR1 LGHNA, CDR2 YSLEER. The V and J ends lost 6 bases and 3 bases respectively, with 17 bases between them. The CDR3: CASREDRGRYTGELFF. For the CDR3, the DNA is TGCGCCAGCAGGGAGGACCGGGGGCGCTACACCGGGGAGCTGTTTTTT.

This chain joins TRBV5-1 and TRBJ2-7; D is undetermined. Germline V gene data show CDR1 as SGHRS and CDR2 as YFSETQ. Trimming shortened V by 0 bases and J by 3 bases, and 7 bases separated the two germline ends. The CDR3 runs to 13 residues. CDR3 sequence: CASSLGKDYEQYF. CDR3 bases: TGCGCCAGCAGCTTGGGTAAGGACTACGAGCAGTACTTC.

This clonotype was detected a few times. This chain links TRBV11-2 with TRBJ1-3, with unresolved D. This CDR3 comprises 14 residues. From germline, CDR1 is SGHAT and CDR2 FQNNGV. With 1 base removed from V and 3 bases from J, the gap between germline ends came to 7 bases. CDR3 sequence (DNA): TGTGCCAGCAGCTTAGCGGAAGGTGGAAACACCATATATTTT. Encoded protein: CASSLAEGGNTIYF.

The chain has TRBV21-1 and TRBJ2-1; the D segment call TRBD2 is taken from the table without a DNA check. TRBV21-1 has pseudogene status. This CDR3 comprises 15 residues. The CDR3 bases are TGTGCCAGGGGGAGAAGGGATGGGCGCTACAATGAGCAGTTCTTC. Protein sequence: CARGRRDGRYNEQFF.

The chain employs TRBV29-1 and TRBJ1-3; D not resolved. In germline, CDR1 is SQVTM, CDR2 ANQGSEA. The ends were cut back, 5 bases at V and 7 bases at J, with 18 bases in the middle. The CDR3 spans 14 residues. The CDR3 sequence is CSVSPGSNGNTIYF. Here the CDR3 DNA reads TGCAGCGTTAGCCCGGGCAGCAATGGGAACACCATATATTTT.

The chain combines TRBV6-2 or TRBV6-3 with TRBJ2-7; D is ambiguous. The CDR3 consists of 13 residues. Trimming took 7 bases from V and 5 from J, leaving 15 bases between them. CDR1 and CDR2 from the germline V gene are MNHEY and SVGEGT. CDR3 bases: TGTGCCAGCAACGACGGACCTCGGAACGAGCAGTACTTC. It encodes CASNDGPRNEQYF.

The gene calls are TRBV29-1 and TRBJ2-2; TRBD1 is a possible D gene (5 bases). Looked up from germline, CDR1 is SQVTM and CDR2 is ANQGSEA. V was clipped by 4 bases and J by 4 bases, with 7 bases between them. This CDR3 is 12 amino acids long. CDR3 DNA sequence: TGCAGCGTTGCCAGGGCCACCGGGGAGCTGTTTTTT. It specifies CSVARATGELFF.

Only a few counts were recorded for this clonotype. The J gene is TRBJ2-5, the V gene TRBV10-1; 9 bases map to TRBD1. V gave up 9 bases and J gave up 4 bases; unmatched junction bases: 9. CDR3 length: 14 amino acids. Germline CDR1 and CDR2: WNHNN and SYGVQD (reference sequence). CDR3 in DNA: TGCGCCAGTCAACGAGACAGGGGGACAGAGACCCAGTACTTC. This gives the protein CASQRDRGTETQYF.